These 22 T cell receptor beta chains were sequenced from one sample in a study of shared clonotypes between healthy human individuals. Clones were sequenced by immunoSEQ multiplex PCR, and TCRdb holds only the in-frame ones, with some missing. The data show 2,100,000 or so clones, with approximately 96% seen just once and about 0.13% held by the top ten. The specimen was naive CD4+ T cells sorted from blood. Subset noted: CD45RA+ positively selected. These receptors all stem from a young man in good health.

This sequence joins TRBV9 and TRBJ2-6, with TRBD1 matching over 12 bases. V shed 0 bases and J 2 bases; nucleotides not matched to a gene: 3. This CDR3 is 18 amino acids long. The germline V gene has CDR1 SGDLS and CDR2 YYNGEE. CDR3 nucleotides: TGTGCCAGCAGCGTAGTTGGGACAGGGGGCGCTGGGGCCAACGTCCTGACTTTC. Translating gives CASSVVGTGGAGANVLTF.

The gene calls are TRBV11-2 and TRBJ2-7; 8 positions agree with TRBD1. V shed 0 bases, J shed 8 bases, and the junction held 6 bases outside the gene matches. This CDR3 is built from 14 residues. CDR1 SGHAT and CDR2 FQNNGV come from the germline V gene. CDR3: CASSLETGDFKQYF. The CDR3 bases are TGTGCCAGCAGCTTAGAGACAGGGGACTTTAAGCAGTACTTC.

This clone was observed a single time. The chain links TRBV11-2 to TRBJ2-7; no firm D call. The V gene's germline CDR1 is SGHAT and CDR2 FQNNGV. V lost 0 bases, J lost 2 bases, and 11 bases lay in between. The CDR3 spans 15 residues. CDR3 loop: CASSLDPRGTYEQYF. CDR3 nucleotides: TGTGCCAGCAGCTTAGATCCCCGAGGTACCTACGAGCAGTACTTC.

The V gene is TRBV5-6, the J gene TRBJ1-2; tentative D call: TRBD1 (6 bases). This CDR3 has 14 amino acids. With 3 bases removed from V and 4 bases from J, the gap between germline ends came to 13 bases. The germline gives CDR1 SGHDT, CDR2 YYEEEE. The CDR3 DNA reads as TGTGCCAGCAGCTCCCGGCGGGGGGCCTATGGCTACACCTTC. This translates into CASSSRRGAYGYTF.

CDR3 region: CASSNRQGEAFF. The CDR3 DNA is TGTGCCAGTAGTAACCGACAGGGTGAAGCTTTCTTT. The J gene is TRBJ1-1, the V gene TRBV19, with 7 bases lining up with TRBD1. The junction had 3 bases not matched to a gene; V was cut back by 4 bases and J by 7 bases. Germline CDR1 and CDR2: LNHDA and SQIVND (reference sequence). CDR3 length: 12 amino acids.

The rearrangement uses TRBV5-1 and TRBJ1-1; TRBD1 matches at 8 bases. The CDR3 length is 14 residues. V lost 4 bases and J lost 5; bases outside the gene matches: 7. Germline V gene lookup returns CDR1 SGHRS and CDR2 YFSETQ. This CDR3 reads CASSGSTGVTEAFF. Written as DNA, the CDR3 is TGCGCCAGCAGCGGGTCGACAGGGGTGACTGAAGCTTTCTTT.

The chain joins TRBV19 to TRBJ2-1, with D possibly called TRBD1 or TRBD2 (5 bases each). The CDR3 is 16 amino acids. From germline, CDR1 is LNHDA and CDR2 SQIVND (reference sequence). Trimming shortened V by 6 bases and J by 3 bases, and 18 bases separated the two germline ends. CDR3 DNA: TGTGCCAGTAGCTCTCCCGGGACCGAGTACTACAATGAGCAGTTCTTC. It encodes CASSSPGTEYYNEQFF. Together with reference TRBV19 and TRBJ2-1, the CDR3 gives the full variable domain: DGGITQSPKYLFRKEGQNVTLSCEQNLNHDAMYWYRQDPGQGLRLIYYSQIVNDFQKGDIAEGYSVSREKKESFPLTVTSAQKNPTAFYLCASSSPGTEYYNEQFFGPGTRLTVL.

This clone was seen a single time. The chain is built from TRBV27 and TRBJ2-5; TRBD2 aligns across 11 bases. This CDR3 comprises 16 residues. V was pared by 4 bases and J by 3 bases, with 7 bases of the junction left unmatched. The V gene's germline CDR1 is MNHEY and CDR2 SMNVEV (reference sequence). The CDR3 sequence: CASSWMSGLAEETQYF. The CDR3 region has the DNA TGTGCCAGCAGTTGGATGTCGGGACTAGCGGAAGAGACCCAGTACTTC.

V and J are TRBV21-1 and TRBJ1-1. TRBV21-1 counts as a pseudogene. This CDR3 spans 16 amino acids. The CDR3 spells CASGRTNLHRNTEAFF. The CDR3 coding sequence is TGTGCCAGCGGAAGGACTAACCTACACCGGAACACTGAAGCTTTCTTT.

The rearrangement links TRBV2 to TRBJ1-2; D might be TRBD1 (6 bases). The CDR3 runs 14 residues. Germline V gives CDR1 SNHLY, CDR2 FYNNEI. V was cut by 4 bases and J by 8 bases, with 17 bases left in between. CDR3 bases: TGTGCCAGCAGTGGTGGCAGTCCTCAGGGGGGCTACACCTTC. It yields the protein CASSGGSPQGGYTF.

CDR3 in DNA: TGTGCCAGCAGCCAAGAACATATTGGAAGGGGATGGCCAGATACGCAGTATTTT. Residues: CASSQEHIGRGWPDTQYF. The rearrangement uses TRBV4-2 and TRBJ2-3, with a tentative D call TRBD1 (5 bases). Germline V gene data show CDR1 as LGHNA and CDR2 as YNFKEQ. V was pared by 0 bases and J by 4 bases, with 20 bases between. The CDR3 has 18 residues.

The chain uses TRBV29-1 and TRBJ1-1; no clear D gene. There are 12 residues in the CDR3. Germline values: CDR1 SQVTM, CDR2 ANQGSEA. With 7 bases removed from V and 1 base from J, the gap between germline ends came to 10 bases. The DNA of the CDR3 is TGCAGCGCCTTCCGCGGGAACACTGAAGCTTTCTTT. Residues: CSAFRGNTEAFF.

The V call is TRBV5-6, the J call TRBJ2-1, with TRBD2 as a possible D gene (6 bases). Germline V gives CDR1 SGHDT, CDR2 YYEEEE. This CDR3 comprises 15 residues. With 0 bases removed from V and 10 bases from J, the gap between germline ends came to 17 bases. The CDR3 DNA reads as TGTGCCAGCAGCTTGGTTAGGGAGGCCCCATCAGAGCAGTTCTTC. It translates to CASSLVREAPSEQFF.

Comments on this clone: This CDR3 is also generated by other DNA sequences in the sample. The chain joins TRBV29-1 to TRBJ2-7, with a weak D call TRBD2 (6 bases). The CDR3 loop spans 12 amino acids. From germline, CDR1 is SQVTM and CDR2 ANQGSEA. V was clipped by 4 bases and J by 0 bases, with 7 bases between them. The CDR3 DNA sequence: TGCAGCGTTGCGGGGGTCTCCTACGAGCAGTACTTC. This translates into CSVAGVSYEQYF.

The chain couples TRBV15 to TRBJ2-4; 9 bases agree with TRBD2. This CDR3 spans 16 amino acids. CDR1 is LNHNV, CDR2 YYDKDF, per germline (reference sequence). V lost 1 base to trimming and J lost 4 bases; unmatched junction nucleotides: 5. The CDR3 coding sequence is TGTGCCACCAGCAGAGGGTCTAGCGGGGTGAAAAACATTCAGTACTTC. Protein product: CATSRGSSGVKNIQYF.

The rearrangement joins TRBV30 to TRBJ2-7; no reliable D call. Per the germline V gene, CDR1 is GTSNPN and CDR2 is SVGIG (reference sequence). The CDR3 sequence is 14 residues long. The germline V and J ends were trimmed by 0 bases and 2 bases, with 11 bases remaining between them. CDR3 protein: CAWSVPRHTYEQYF. The DNA of the CDR3 is TGTGCCTGGAGTGTACCGAGACATACCTACGAGCAGTACTTC.

This clone was detected once. V and J are TRBV5-1 and TRBJ2-1, with a possible D match to TRBD2 (5 bases). The V gene lost 3 bases and the J gene lost 8 bases, with 12 bases spanning the gap. Germline V gene lookup returns CDR1 SGHRS and CDR2 YFSETQ. The CDR3 runs 13 residues. For the CDR3, the DNA is TGCGCCAGCAGCTCGGGGTTCCTGGATGAGCAGTTCTTC. Protein product: CASSSGFLDEQFF.

The chain joins TRBV5-4 to TRBJ2-1; TRBD1 agrees at 9 bases. Germline loops: CDR1 SGHNT, CDR2 YYREEE (reference sequence). This CDR3 is 14 amino acids long. V lost 3 bases and J lost 8; bases outside the gene matches: 6. The CDR3 bases are TGTGCCAGCAGCTCTAAACAGGGGGCGGATGAGCAGTTCTTC. Translation gives CASSSKQGADEQFF. Supplemented by reference TRBV5-4 and TRBJ2-1, the full variable domain reads ETGVTQSPTHLIKTRGQQVTLRCSSQSGHNTVSWYQQALGQGPQFIFQYYREEENGRGNFPPRFSGLQFPNYSSELNVNALELDDSALYLCASSSKQGADEQFFGPGTRLTVL.

V usage is TRBV4-1 and J usage is TRBJ2-2; possibly TRBD2 for D (5 bases). CDR3 length equals 14 residues. The V end was cut by 7 bases, the J end by 5 bases, with 14 bases between. Germline CDR1 reads MGHRA; CDR2 reads YSYEKL. CDR3: CASKAARGTGELFF. In nucleotides, the CDR3 is TGCGCCAGCAAGGCGGCCCGAGGGACCGGGGAGCTGTTTTTT.

The rearrangement joins TRBV5-4 to TRBJ2-1; no clear D gene. Germline V gene data show CDR1 as SGHNT and CDR2 as YYREEE (reference sequence). Trimming took off 0 bases at V and 5 bases at J, with 12 bases between the two ends. CDR3 length: 15 residues. The CDR3 nucleotides are TGTGCCAGCAGCTTGGACCTATACTCTAACAATGAGCAGTTCTTC. This sequence encodes CASSLDLYSNNEQFF.

V gene TRBV5-1 combines with J gene TRBJ1-2; the D is unclear. V lost 2 bases and J 4 bases, leaving 12 bases between the germline ends. Germline V lookup: CDR1 SGHRS, CDR2 YFSETQ. The CDR3 covers 14 residues. CDR3 residues: CASSLGDNTYGYTF. CDR3 in DNA: TGCGCCAGCAGCTTAGGAGACAATACCTATGGCTACACCTTC. The whole variable domain, remainder taken from reference TRBV5-1 and TRBJ1-2, is KAGVTQTPRYLIKTRGQQVTLSCSPISGHRSVSWYQQTPGQGLQFLFEYFSETQRNKGNFPGRFSGRQFSNSRSEMNVSTLELGDSALYLCASSLGDNTYGYTFGSGTRLTVV.

The chain recombines TRBV7-2 with TRBJ2-4; 10 nucleotides match TRBD2. CDR3 size: 15 residues. The germline gives CDR1 SGHTA, CDR2 FQGNSA. V was pared by 5 bases and J by 3 bases, with 4 bases of the junction left unmatched. CDR3 sequence (DNA): TGTGCCAGCAGCACGTGGACTAGCGGCAAAAACATTCAGTACTTC. Translating gives CASSTWTSGKNIQYF.